This record covers a single T cell receptor (beta chain). This entry belongs to a study of T cell responses to AZD1222 COVID-19 vaccine. As for the study in general: The analysis combined second doses at about 4 or about 12 weeks.

The assay was immunoSEQ multiplex PCR, and TCRdb's table has in-frame clones only and misses some. The sample lists over 75,000 clones; roughly 90% were seen once. Trimming took 0 bases from V and 9 from J, leaving 9 bases between them. The CDR3 length is 12 residues. Germline CDR1 and CDR2: SGDLS and YYNGEE. The sequence came from an adult in good health. The chain carries TRBV9 and TRBJ2-5, with D unresolved. Here the sequenced sample was peripheral blood, taken on day 0 of AZD1222 vaccination. The CDR3 loop reads CASSVATSPQYF. CDR3 coding DNA: TGTGCCAGCAGCGTAGCTACGAGCCCCCAGTACTTC.